The clone carrying this TCR beta chain was detected a few times. Its specificity is not known. This entry belongs to a study of blood T cells in healthy people across ages. Overall study findings and caveats: Age brought a roughly linear fall in TCR beta diversity measured per million T cells.

It was with a sample-barcoded 5' primer and a J-beta primer mix that a second PCR of roughly 6 to 12 cycles was run. The template-switch adaptor, which had 12 random nucleotides, put a tag on each cDNA molecule. TCRdb reprocessed the 5' RACE reads via MiXCR and lists one record per CDR3 protein. Altogether some 1.4 million distinct CDR3 sequences are present, approximately 40% being singletons, with the ten largest covering roughly 7.7%. The specimen sequenced was blood. The receptor was isolated from a woman younger than 30 in good health.

This chain's CDR3 is CASSLGFGQNTEAFF. In DNA, the CDR3 is TGTGCCAGCAGCTTAGGCTTTGGGCAGAACACTGAAGCTTTCTTT. This chain links TRBV7-9 with TRBJ1-1; no clear D. V shed 1 base and J shed 1 base, with 10 bases lying between them. The CDR3 sequence is 15 residues long. CDR1 SEHNR and CDR2 FQNEAQ come from the germline V gene (reference sequence).